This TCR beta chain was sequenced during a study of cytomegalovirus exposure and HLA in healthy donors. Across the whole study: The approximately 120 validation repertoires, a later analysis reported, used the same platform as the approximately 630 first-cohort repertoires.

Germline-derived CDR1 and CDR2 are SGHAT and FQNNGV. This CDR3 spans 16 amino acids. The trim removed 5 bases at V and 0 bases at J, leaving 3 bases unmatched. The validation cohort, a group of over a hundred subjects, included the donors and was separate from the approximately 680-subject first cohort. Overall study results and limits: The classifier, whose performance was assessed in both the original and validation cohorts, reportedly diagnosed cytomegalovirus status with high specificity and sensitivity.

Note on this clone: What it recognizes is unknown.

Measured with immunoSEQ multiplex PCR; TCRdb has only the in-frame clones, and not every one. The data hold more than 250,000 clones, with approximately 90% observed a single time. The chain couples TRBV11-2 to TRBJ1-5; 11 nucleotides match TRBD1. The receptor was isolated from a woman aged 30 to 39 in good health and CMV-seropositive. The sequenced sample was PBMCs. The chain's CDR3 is CASSTGTGGSNQPQHF. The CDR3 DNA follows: TGTGCCAGCAGCACCGGGACAGGGGGTAGCAATCAGCCCCAGCATTTT.